Shown below are 5 T cell receptor beta chains from a single sample sequenced in a study of shared clonotypes between healthy human individuals. The repertoire was sequenced with immunoSEQ multiplex PCR; TCRdb's copy has only in-frame clones and lacks some. The sample has about 2 million clones, 95% seen once; the top ten hold 0.13%. Source material: naive CD4+ T cells sorted from blood. Sample subset: CD45RA+ positively selected. The receptor set was obtained from a man between 18 and 35 years old in good health.

The chain combines TRBV5-1 with TRBJ1-5, with 7 bases aligning to TRBD1. The CDR3 is made up of 15 amino acids. Unmatched junction bases numbered 4, after V lost 4 bases and J lost 0 bases. CDR1 and CDR2 (germline): SGHRS, YFSETQ. CDR3 nucleotide sequence: TGCGCCAGCAGCCTCGACAGGGCTAGCAATCAGCCCCAGCATTTT. Translating gives CASSLDRASNQPQHF.

Notes on this clone: A much larger clone differs from this one at a single base, so this may be a read error. The rearrangement links TRBV7-9 to TRBJ2-3; TRBD2 agrees at 9 bases. J lost 3 bases, V lost 0 bases, and 1 base had no gene match. CDR1 and CDR2 (germline): SEHNR, FQNEAQ (reference sequence). The CDR3 runs to 15 residues. The CDR3 bases are TGTGCCAGCAGCTTAGCTAGCGGGGGAACAGATACGCAGTATTTT. Protein: CASSLASGGTDTQYF.

This clone was counted between two and nine times. Being one base from a much bigger clone, this may be a read error. The same CDR3 also results from other DNA sequences found in this sample. The rearrangement joins TRBV5-4 to TRBJ1-1, with TRBD1 identical over 7 bases. V shed 0 bases, J shed 1 base, and the junction held 0 bases outside the gene matches. The CDR3 contains 14 residues. Germline CDR1 reads SGHNT; CDR2 reads YYREEE (reference sequence). CDR3 sequence (DNA): TGTGCCAGCAGCTTGGGGGACAGGAACACTGAAGCTTTCTTT. This sequence encodes CASSLGDRNTEAFF. Full variable domain (remainder filled in from reference TRBV5-4 and TRBJ1-1): ETGVTQSPTHLIKTRGQQVTLRCSSQSGHNTVSWYQQALGQGPQFIFQYYREEENGRGNFPPRFSGLQFPNYSSELNVNALELDDSALYLCASSLGDRNTEAFFGQGTRLTVV.

The rearrangement joins TRBV25-1 to TRBJ2-1; the D gene is possibly TRBD1 (5 bases). The V end lost 4 bases, the J end lost 12 bases, and 13 bases lay between the germline ends. Germline lookup yields CDR1 MGHDK and CDR2 SYGVNS. The CDR3 spans 12 residues. CDR3 coding DNA: TGTGCCAGCAGTGGGCCACAGGTGGCGCAGTTCTTC. Translation gives CASSGPQVAQFF.

CDR3: CASRNGGRNTEAFF. As DNA, the CDR3 is TGTGCCAGTAGGAATGGGGGGAGGAACACTGAAGCTTTCTTT. The V and J genes are TRBV19 and TRBJ1-1; the D gene is possibly TRBD1 (5 bases). Trimming removed 6 bases at V and 1 base at J, with 12 bases between. This CDR3 has 14 residues. Germline CDR1 LNHDA, CDR2 SQIVND (reference sequence).